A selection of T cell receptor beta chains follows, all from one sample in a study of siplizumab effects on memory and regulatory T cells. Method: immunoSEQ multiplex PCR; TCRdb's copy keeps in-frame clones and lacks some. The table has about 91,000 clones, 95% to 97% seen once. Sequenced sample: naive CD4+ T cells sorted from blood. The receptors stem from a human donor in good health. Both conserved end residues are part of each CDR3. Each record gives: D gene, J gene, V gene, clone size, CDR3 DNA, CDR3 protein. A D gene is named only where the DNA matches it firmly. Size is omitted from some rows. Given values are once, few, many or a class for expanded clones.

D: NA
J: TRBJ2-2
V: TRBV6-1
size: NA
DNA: TGTGCCAGCAGTGGGGTTTTAGGACTCCCCACCGGGGAGCTGTTTTTT
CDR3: CASSGVLGLPTGELFF

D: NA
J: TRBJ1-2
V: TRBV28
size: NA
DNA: TGTGCCAGCAGTGAACCCCCGGGGGCCGGCTATGGCTACACCTTC
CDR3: CASSEPPGAGYGYTF

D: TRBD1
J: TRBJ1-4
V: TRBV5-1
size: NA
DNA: TGCGCCAGCAGGGGACAGGGAGGGGAAAAACTGTTTTTT
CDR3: CASRGQGGEKLFF

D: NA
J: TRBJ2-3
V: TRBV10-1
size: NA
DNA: TGCGCCAGCAGGGGGGCGGGAGATACGCAGTATTTT
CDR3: CASRGAGDTQYF

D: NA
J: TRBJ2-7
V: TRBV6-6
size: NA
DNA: TGTGCCAGCAGGCGGCAGGGGTACGAGCAGTACTTC
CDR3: CASRRQGYEQYF

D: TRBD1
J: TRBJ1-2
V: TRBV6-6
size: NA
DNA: TGTGCCAGCAACACCCTAAGACAGGGACGCGGCTACACCTTC
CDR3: CASNTLRQGRGYTF

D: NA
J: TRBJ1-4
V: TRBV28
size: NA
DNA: TGTGCCAGCAGTTTACGCAGGCGAAATAATGAAAAACTGTTTTTT
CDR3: CASSLRRRNNEKLFF

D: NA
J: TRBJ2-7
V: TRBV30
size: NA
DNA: TGTGCCTGGAGTGGCGACCTTGACGAGCAGTACTTC
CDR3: CAWSGDLDEQYF

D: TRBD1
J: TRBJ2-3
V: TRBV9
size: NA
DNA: TGTGCCAGCAGCCCCGCAGGGACAGGGGGAAGTAATCAGTATTTT
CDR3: CASSPAGTGGSNQYF

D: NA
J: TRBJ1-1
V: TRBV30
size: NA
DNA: TGTGCCTGGCAGGGGAACACTGAAGCTTTCTTT
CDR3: CAWQGNTEAFF

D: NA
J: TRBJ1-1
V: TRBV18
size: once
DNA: TGTGCCAGCTCACCAGTGGATCAGGACACTGAAGCTTTCTTT
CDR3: CASSPVDQDTEAFF

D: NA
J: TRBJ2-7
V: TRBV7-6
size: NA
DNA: TGTGCCAGCAGCTTAGCGCGACAGAGGGACGAGCAGTACTTC
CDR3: CASSLARQRDEQYF

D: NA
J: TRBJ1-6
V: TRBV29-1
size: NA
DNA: TGCAGCGTTGGCAGCTCCTATAATTCACCCCTCCACTTT
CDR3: CSVGSSYNSPLHF

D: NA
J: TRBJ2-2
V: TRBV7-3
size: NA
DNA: TGTGCCAGCAGCTTAGGGCGCACCGGGGAGCTGTTTTTT
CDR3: CASSLGRTGELFF

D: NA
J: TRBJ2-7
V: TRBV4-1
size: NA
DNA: TGCGCCAGCAGCCAATCCATAGGAGTTTGGCAGGGAACCTACGAGCAGTACTTC
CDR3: CASSQSIGVWQGTYEQYF

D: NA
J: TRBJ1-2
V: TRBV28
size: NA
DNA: TGTGCCAGCAGTTTACCGGACAGCCGCGGCTACACCTTC
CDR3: CASSLPDSRGYTF

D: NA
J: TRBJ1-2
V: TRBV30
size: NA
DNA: TGTGCCTGGAGTTTTGCCCCCTCTAACTATGGCTACACCTTC
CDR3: CAWSFAPSNYGYTF

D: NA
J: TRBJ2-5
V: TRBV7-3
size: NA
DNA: TGTGCCAGCAGCTTAAGATCTGGGGGGGAGACCCAGTACTTC
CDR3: CASSLRSGGETQYF

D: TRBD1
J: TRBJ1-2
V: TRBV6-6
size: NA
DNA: TGTGCCAGCTTTCCCCGGGACAGGGCGGATGGCTACACCTTC
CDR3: CASFPRDRADGYTF

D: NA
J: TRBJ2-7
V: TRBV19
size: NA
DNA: TGTGCCAGTAGTCCAGGCCGGACAAACGCCTACGAGCAGTACTTC
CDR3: CASSPGRTNAYEQYF

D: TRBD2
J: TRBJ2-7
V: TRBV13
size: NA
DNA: TGTGCCAGCAGCTTGGCCGGGGGGAACCACGAGCAGTACTTC
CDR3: CASSLAGGNHEQYF

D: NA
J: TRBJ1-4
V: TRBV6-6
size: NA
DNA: TGTGCCAGCAGTTACTCGGTCAGAAATGAAAAACTGTTTTTT
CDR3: CASSYSVRNEKLFF

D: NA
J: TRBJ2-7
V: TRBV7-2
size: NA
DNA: TGTGCCAGCAGCCCCGAGACCTTAGGGTACGAGCAGTACTTC
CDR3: CASSPETLGYEQYF

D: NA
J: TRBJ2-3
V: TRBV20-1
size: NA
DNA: TGCAGTGCTCTGAGGGGGGCTACGCAGTATTTT
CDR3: CSALRGATQYF

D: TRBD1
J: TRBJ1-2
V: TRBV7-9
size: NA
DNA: TGTGCCAGCAGAAGAACTGGGACAGGGGCTAATGGCTACACCTTC
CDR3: CASRRTGTGANGYTF

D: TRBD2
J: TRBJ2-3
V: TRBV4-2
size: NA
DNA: TGTGCCAGCAGCCAACGGGGACTAGCGGGGGGCACCGGTAGCACAGATACGCAGTATTTT
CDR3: CASSQRGLAGGTGSTDTQYF

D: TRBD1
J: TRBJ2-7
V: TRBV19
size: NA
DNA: TGTGCCAGTCAGGGGGCCCCGGGACCCTTATACGAGCAGTACTTC
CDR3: CASQGAPGPLYEQYF

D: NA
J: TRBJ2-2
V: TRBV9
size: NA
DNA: TGTGCCAGCAGCGCCAGCGGAAACACCGGGGAGCTGTTTTTT
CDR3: CASSASGNTGELFF

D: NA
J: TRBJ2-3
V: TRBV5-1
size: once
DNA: TGCGCCAGCAGCTTGGGAGGAAGCACAGATACGCAGTATTTT
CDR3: CASSLGGSTDTQYF

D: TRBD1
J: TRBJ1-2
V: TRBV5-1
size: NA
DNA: TGCGCCAGCAGCCCGGGACAGGGCGACTATGGCTACACCTTC
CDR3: CASSPGQGDYGYTF

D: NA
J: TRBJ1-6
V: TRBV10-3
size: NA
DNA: TGTGCCATCAGTGGAAGATCGAGAGATTCACCCCTCCACTTT
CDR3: CAISGRSRDSPLHF

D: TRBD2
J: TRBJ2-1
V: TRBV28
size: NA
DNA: TGTGCCTCCAAGAGGGGAGGGCGGGACAATGAGCAGTTCTTC
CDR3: CASKRGGRDNEQFF

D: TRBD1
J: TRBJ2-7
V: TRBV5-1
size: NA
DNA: TGCGCCAGCAGCTTTAGACAGGGAAACTACGAGCAGTACTTC
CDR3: CASSFRQGNYEQYF

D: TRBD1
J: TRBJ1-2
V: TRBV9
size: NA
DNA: TGTGCCAGCAGCCGCAGGGACAGGGGGGACTATGGCTACACCTTC
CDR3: CASSRRDRGDYGYTF

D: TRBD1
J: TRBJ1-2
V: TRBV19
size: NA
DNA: TGTGCCAGTAGTATATCCGGGACAGGGGGCGCCGTTAACTATGGCTACACCTTC
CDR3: CASSISGTGGAVNYGYTF

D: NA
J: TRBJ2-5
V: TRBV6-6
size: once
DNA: TGTGCCAGCAGTTACTCAGGCTCCAGAGGTGAGACCCAGTACTTC
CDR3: CASSYSGSRGETQYF

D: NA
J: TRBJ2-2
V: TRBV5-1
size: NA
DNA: TGCGCCAGCAGCTTGGCCGGCGGCGGCCCCCGGGAGCTGTTTTTT
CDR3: CASSLAGGGPRELFF

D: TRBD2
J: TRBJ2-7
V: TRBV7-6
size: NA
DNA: TGTGCCAGCAGCTTAGCACTAGCGGGGGGTCCACCTTACGAGCAGTACTTC
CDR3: CASSLALAGGPPYEQYF

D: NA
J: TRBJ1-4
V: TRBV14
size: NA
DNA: TGTGCCAGCAGCAAGGTAGGGCAGTTGAATGAAAAACTGTTTTTT
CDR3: CASSKVGQLNEKLFF

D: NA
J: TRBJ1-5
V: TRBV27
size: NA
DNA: TGTGCCAGCAGCCACGACAGGTCCAGTCAGCCCCAGCATTTT
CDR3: CASSHDRSSQPQHF

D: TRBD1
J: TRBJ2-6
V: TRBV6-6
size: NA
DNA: TGTGCCAGCAGCACTACAGGGGCTGGGGCCAACGTCCTGACTTTC
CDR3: CASSTTGAGANVLTF

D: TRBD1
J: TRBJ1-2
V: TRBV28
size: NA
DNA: TGTGCCAGCAATTCCGGGACAGAAATCTATGGCTACACCTTC
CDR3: CASNSGTEIYGYTF

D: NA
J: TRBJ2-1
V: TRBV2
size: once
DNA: TGTGCCAGCAGTGATATCGGCTCGATTAATGAGCAGTTCTTC
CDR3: CASSDIGSINEQFF

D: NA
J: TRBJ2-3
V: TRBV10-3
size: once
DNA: TGTGCCATCAGTGAGTCGGTGGGACTGACTAGCACAGATACGCAGTATTTT
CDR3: CAISESVGLTSTDTQYF

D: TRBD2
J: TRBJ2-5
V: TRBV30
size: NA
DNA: TGTGCCTGGAGTACACGGGGGGGCCTACAGGAGACCCAGTACTTC
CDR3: CAWSTRGGLQETQYF

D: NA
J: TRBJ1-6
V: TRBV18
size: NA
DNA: TGTGCCAGCTCACCTGCGAGGGAAAGTAATTCACCCCTCCACTTT
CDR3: CASSPARESNSPLHF

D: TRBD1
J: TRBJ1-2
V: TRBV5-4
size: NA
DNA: TGTGCCAGCAGCCCCAGACCGGACAGGGGGGACACCTTC
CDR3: CASSPRPDRGDTF

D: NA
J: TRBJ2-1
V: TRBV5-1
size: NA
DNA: TGCGCCAGCAGTGGGGCGGGGTCCTACAATGAGCAGTTCTTC
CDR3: CASSGAGSYNEQFF

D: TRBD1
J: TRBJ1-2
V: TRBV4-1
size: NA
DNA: TGCGCCAGCAGCCAAGATCTTGGGGACAGGTATGGCTACACCTTC
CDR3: CASSQDLGDRYGYTF

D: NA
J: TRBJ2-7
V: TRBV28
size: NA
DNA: TGTGCCAGCAGGTCCCCTCAGCTCGAGCAGTACTTC
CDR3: CASRSPQLEQYF

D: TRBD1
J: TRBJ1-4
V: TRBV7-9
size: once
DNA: TGTGCCAGCAGCCCGACAGGGAGTGGTGAAAAACTGTTTTTT
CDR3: CASSPTGSGEKLFF

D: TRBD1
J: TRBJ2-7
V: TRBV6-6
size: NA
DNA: TGTGCCAGCAGTACAGGGGGGGAGCAGTACTTC
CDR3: CASSTGGEQYF

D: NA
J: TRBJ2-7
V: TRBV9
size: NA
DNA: TGTGCCAGCAGCGTGCAGGACTCCCTCGAGCAGTACTTC
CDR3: CASSVQDSLEQYF

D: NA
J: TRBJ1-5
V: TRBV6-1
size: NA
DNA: TGTGCCAGCAGTGAAGCTCAGAATAGCAATCAGCCCCAGCATTTT
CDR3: CASSEAQNSNQPQHF

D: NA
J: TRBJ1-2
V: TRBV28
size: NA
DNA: TGTGCCAGCAGTTTAGGCCCCCCTACGACAGGAACTAACTATGGCTACACCTTC
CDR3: CASSLGPPTTGTNYGYTF

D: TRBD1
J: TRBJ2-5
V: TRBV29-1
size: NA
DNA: TGCAGCGACGGACAGGGGGACCAAGAGACCCAGTACTTC
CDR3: CSDGQGDQETQYF

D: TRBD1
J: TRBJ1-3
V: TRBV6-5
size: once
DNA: TGTGCCAGCAGCCGGGACAGGGCTATTGACACCATATATTTT
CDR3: CASSRDRAIDTIYF

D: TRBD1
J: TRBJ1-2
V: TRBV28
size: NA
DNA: TGTGCCAGCAGTTTACCCACCCCCGGACAGGGTAACTGTACCTTC
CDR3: CASSLPTPGQGNCTF